The clone carrying this T cell receptor (beta chain) showed up just a few times. This entry comes from a study of blood T cell repertoires in COVID-19. Study-level background: Donors in the United States, Italy and Spain gave samples during acute or convalescent COVID-19. PBMCs, B-cell-depleted T cells, or T cells provided the cDNA or gDNA that made up the material.

V trimming: 6 bases; J trimming: 3 bases; junction bases outside the gene matches: 13. Germline V gene lookup returns CDR1 LNHDA and CDR2 SQIVND (reference sequence). The CDR3 is made up of 16 amino acids. Sequencing used immunoSEQ multiplex PCR; TCRdb keeps in-frame clones, though not all of them. The data hold 60,000 to 90,000 clones, with around 88% observed a single time. Sequenced sample: peripheral blood. The receptor was derived from a woman of 80 years or more with active or convalescent COVID-19. The chain recombines TRBV19 with TRBJ2-5, with TRBD1 identical over 7 bases. As DNA, the CDR3 is TGTGCCAGTAGCCGTCGACAGGGCAGAGGGGAAGAGACCCAGTACTTC. Its protein product is CASSRRQGRGEETQYF.